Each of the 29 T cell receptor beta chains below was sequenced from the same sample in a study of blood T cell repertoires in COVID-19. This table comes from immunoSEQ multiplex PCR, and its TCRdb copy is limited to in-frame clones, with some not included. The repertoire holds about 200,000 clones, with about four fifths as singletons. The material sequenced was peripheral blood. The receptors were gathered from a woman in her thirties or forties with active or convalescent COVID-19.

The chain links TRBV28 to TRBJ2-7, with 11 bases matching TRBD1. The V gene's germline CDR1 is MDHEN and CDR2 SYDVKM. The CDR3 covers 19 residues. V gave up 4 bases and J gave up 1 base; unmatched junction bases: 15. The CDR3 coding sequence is TGTGCCAGCAGTTATATCCCCCTGCCCCGGGACAGGGGGTCCTACGAGCAGTACTTC. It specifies CASSYIPLPRDRGSYEQYF.

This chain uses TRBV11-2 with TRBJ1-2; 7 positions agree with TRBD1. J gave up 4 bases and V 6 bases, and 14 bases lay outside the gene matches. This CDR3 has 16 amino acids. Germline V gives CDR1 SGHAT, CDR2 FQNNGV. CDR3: CASSPTAGTDAYGYTF. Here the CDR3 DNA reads TGTGCCAGCAGTCCAACCGCCGGGACAGACGCCTATGGCTACACCTTC.

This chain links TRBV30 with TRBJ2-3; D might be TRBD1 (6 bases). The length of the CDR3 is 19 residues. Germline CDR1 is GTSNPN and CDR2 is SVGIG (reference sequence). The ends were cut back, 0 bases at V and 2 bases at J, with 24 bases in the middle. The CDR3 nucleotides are TGTGCCTGGAGTGTATACAGGGTGGGATTTCGAAAAAACACAGATACGCAGTATTTT. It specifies CAWSVYRVGFRKNTDTQYF.

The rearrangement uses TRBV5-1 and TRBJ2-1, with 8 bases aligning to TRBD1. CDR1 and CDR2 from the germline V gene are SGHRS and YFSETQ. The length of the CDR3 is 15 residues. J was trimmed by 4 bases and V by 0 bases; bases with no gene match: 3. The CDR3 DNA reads TGCGCCAGCAGCTTGGACAGGGGGAATTACAATGAGCAGTTCTTC. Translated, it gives CASSLDRGNYNEQFF.

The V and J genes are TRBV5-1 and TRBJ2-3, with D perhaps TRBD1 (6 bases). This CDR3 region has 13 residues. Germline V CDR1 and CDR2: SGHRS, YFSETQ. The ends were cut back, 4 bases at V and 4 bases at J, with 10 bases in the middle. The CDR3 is CASSDQGSDTQYF. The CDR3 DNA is TGCGCCAGCAGCGATCAGGGGTCAGATACGCAGTATTTT.

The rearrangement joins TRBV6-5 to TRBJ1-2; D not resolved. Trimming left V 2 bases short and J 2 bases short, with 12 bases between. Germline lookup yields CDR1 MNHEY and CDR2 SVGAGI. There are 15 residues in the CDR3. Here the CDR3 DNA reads TGTGCCAGCAGTTACCTTCCTGCAGGCAACTATGGCTACACCTTC. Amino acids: CASSYLPAGNYGYTF.

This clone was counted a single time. The CDR3 here is CASSYSPRDTQYF. CDR3 coding DNA: TGTGCCAGCAGTTACTCTCCGAGAGATACGCAGTATTTT. This chain links TRBV6-2 or TRBV6-3 with TRBJ2-3, with no clear D. The V gene's germline CDR1 is MNHEY and CDR2 SVGEGT. This CDR3 is built from 13 residues. Trimming took 0 bases from V and 5 from J, leaving 6 bases between them.

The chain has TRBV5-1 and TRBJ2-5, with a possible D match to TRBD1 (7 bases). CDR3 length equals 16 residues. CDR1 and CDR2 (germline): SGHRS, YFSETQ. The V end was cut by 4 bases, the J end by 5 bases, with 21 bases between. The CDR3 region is CASSLTGRQTGETQYF. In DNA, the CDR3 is TGCGCCAGCAGCCTGACAGGGAGGCAAACGGGGGAGACCCAGTACTTC.

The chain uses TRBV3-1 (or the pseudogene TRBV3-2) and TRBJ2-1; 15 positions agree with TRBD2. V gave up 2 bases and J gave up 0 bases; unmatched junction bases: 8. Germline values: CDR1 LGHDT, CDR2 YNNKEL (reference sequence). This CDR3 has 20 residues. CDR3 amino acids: CASSQLLRTSGRGSYNEQFF. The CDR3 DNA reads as TGTGCCAGCAGCCAACTACTAAGGACTAGCGGGAGGGGCTCCTACAATGAGCAGTTCTTC.

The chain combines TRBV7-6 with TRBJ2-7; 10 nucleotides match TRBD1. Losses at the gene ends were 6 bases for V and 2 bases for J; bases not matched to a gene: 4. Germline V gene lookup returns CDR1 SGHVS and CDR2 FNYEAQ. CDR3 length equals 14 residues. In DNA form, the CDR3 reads TGTGCCAGCAGTTTGGACAGGGGGGCCTACGAGCAGTACTTC. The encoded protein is CASSLDRGAYEQYF.

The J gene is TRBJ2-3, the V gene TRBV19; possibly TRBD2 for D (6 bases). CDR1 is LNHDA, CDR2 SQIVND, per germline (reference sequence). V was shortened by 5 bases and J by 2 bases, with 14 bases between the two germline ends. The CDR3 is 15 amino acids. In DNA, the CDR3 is TGTGCCAGTAGTGACTCTCGACTAGACACAGATACGCAGTATTTT. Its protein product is CASSDSRLDTDTQYF.

CDR3 coding DNA: TGTGCCAGCAGTTACAGGGGGTTCGGCGAAAAACTGTTTTTT. Protein product: CASSYRGFGEKLFF. The genes are TRBV6-5 and TRBJ1-4; possibly TRBD1 for D (6 bases). The germline V and J ends were trimmed by 2 bases and 8 bases, with 12 bases remaining between them. This CDR3 comprises 14 residues. CDR1 is MNHEY and CDR2 is SVGAGI in the germline V gene.

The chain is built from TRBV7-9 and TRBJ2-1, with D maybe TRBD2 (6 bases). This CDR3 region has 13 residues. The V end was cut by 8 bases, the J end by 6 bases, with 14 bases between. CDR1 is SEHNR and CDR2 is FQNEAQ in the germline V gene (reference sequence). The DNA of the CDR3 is TGTGCCAGCGGATGGATGGGAGGCAATGAGCAGTTCTTC. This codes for CASGWMGGNEQFF.

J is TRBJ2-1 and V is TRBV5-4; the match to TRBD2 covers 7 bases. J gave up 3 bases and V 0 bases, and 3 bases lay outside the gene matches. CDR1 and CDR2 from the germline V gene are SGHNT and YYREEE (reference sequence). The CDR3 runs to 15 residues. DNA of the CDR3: TGTGCCAGCAGCTTGGATGCGGGGGTCTACAATGAGCAGTTCTTC. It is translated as CASSLDAGVYNEQFF.

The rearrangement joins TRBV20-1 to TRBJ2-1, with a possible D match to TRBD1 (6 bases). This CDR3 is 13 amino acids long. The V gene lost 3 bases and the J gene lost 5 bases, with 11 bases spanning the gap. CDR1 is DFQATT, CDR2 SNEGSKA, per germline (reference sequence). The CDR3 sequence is CSASQGRHNEQFF. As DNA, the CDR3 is TGCAGTGCTAGTCAGGGGCGACACAATGAGCAGTTCTTC.

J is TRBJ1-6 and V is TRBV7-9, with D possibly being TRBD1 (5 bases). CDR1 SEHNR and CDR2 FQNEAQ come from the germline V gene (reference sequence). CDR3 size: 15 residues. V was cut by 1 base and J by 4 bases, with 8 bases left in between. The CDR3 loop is CASSLGQGYNSPLHF. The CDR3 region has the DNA TGTGCCAGCAGCTTAGGGCAGGGATATAATTCACCCCTCCACTTT.

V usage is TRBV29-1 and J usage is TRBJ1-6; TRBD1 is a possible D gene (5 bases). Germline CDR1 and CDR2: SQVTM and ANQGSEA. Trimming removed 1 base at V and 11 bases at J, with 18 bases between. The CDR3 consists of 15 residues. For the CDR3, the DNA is TGCAGCGTTGAAGCCTACAGCAGGGAAAGGCCACCCCTCCACTTT. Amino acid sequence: CSVEAYSRERPPLHF. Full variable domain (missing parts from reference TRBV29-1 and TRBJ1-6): SAVISQKPSRDICQRGTSLTIQCQVDSQVTMMFWYRQQPGQSLTLIATANQGSEATYESGFVIDKFPISRPNLTFSTLTVSNMSPEDSSIYLCSVEAYSRERPPLHFGNGTRLTVT.

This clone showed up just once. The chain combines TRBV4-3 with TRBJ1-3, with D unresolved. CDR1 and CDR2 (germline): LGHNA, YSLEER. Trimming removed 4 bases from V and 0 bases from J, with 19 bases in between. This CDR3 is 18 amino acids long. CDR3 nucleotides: TGCGCCAGCAGCCCTGCCTACTACCCTGCGAGCTCTGGAAACACCATATATTTT. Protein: CASSPAYYPASSGNTIYF.

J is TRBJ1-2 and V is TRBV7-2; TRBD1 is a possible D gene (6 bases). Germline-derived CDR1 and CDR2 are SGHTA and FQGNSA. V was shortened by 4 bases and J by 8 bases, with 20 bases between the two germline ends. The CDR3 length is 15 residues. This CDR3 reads CASSSHRDLLKGYTF. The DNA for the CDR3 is TGTGCCAGCAGCTCACACAGGGACCTCCTAAAGGGCTACACCTTC.

The CDR3 DNA sequence: TGTGCCAGCAGCTTATTTGGGGGCGCCCACTACGAGCAGTACTTC. It specifies CASSLFGGAHYEQYF. V and J are TRBV7-6 and TRBJ2-7, with D tentatively TRBD1 (6 bases). With 2 bases removed from V and 3 bases from J, the gap between germline ends came to 14 bases. The germline CDR1 and CDR2 sequences are SGHVS and FNYEAQ. The CDR3 sequence is 15 residues long.

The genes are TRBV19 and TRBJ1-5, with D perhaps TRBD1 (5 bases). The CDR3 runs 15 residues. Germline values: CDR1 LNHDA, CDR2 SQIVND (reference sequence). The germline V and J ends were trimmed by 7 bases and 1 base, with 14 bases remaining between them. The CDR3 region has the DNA TGTGCCAGTAACGTGGCAGGGCGAAGCAATCAGCCCCAGCATTTT. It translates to CASNVAGRSNQPQHF.

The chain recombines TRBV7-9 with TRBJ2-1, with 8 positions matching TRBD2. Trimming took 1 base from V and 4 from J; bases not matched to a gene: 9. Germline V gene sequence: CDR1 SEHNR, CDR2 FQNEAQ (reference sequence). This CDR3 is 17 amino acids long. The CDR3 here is CASSLGHLGGGYNEQFF. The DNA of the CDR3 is TGTGCCAGCAGCTTAGGTCACCTTGGCGGGGGGTACAATGAGCAGTTCTTC.

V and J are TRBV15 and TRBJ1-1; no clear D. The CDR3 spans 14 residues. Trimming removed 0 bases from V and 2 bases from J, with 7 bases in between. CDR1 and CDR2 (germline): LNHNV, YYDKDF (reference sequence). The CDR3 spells CATSREAGNTEAFF. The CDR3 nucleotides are TGTGCCACCAGCAGAGAAGCGGGCAACACTGAAGCTTTCTTT.

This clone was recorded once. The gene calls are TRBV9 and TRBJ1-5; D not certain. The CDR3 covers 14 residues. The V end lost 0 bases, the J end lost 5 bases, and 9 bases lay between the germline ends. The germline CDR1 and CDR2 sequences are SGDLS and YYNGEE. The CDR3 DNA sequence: TGTGCCAGCAGCGTAGGAGAGAGGTATCAGCCCCAGCATTTT. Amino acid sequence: CASSVGERYQPQHF.

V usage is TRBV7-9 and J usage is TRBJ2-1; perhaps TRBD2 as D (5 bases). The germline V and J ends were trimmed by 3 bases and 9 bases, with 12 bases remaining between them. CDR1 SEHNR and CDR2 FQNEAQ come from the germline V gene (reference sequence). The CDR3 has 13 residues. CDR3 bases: TGTGCCAGCAGCTTGTTTTTTGGGAGTGAGCAGTTCTTC. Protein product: CASSLFFGSEQFF. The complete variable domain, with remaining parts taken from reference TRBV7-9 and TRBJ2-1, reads DTGVSQNPRHKITKRGQNVTFRCDPISEHNRLYWYRQTLGQGPEFLTYFQNEAQLEKSRLLSDRFSAERPKGSFSTLEIQRTEQGDSAMYLCASSLFFGSEQFFGPGTRLTVL.

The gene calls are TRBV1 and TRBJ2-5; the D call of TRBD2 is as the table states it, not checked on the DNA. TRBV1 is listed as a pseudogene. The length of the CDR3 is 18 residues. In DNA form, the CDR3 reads TGCACCAGCAGCCAAGTCCCCCCGGCTAGCGGGGGGTACACGACCCAGTACTTC. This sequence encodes CTSSQVPPASGGYTTQYF.

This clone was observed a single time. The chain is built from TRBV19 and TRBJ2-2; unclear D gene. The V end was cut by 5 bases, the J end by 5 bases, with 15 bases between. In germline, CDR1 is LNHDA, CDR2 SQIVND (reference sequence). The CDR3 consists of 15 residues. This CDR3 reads CASSPGFEVTGELFF. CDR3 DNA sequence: TGTGCCAGTAGTCCTGGGTTTGAGGTAACCGGGGAGCTGTTTTTT.

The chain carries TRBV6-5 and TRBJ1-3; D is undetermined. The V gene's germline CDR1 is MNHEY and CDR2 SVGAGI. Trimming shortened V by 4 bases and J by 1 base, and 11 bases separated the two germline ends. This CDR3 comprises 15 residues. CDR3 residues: CASSLGRTSGNTIYF. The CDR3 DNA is TGTGCCAGCAGTTTAGGACGGACTTCTGGAAACACCATATATTTT.

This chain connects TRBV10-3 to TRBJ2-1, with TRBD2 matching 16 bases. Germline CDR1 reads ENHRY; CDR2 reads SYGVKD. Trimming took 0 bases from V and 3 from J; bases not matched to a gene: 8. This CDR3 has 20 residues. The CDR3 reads CAISESGTSGGVPGYNEQFF. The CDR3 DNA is TGTGCCATCAGTGAGTCCGGGACTAGCGGGGGGGTCCCCGGCTACAATGAGCAGTTCTTC.